Below, 10 T cell receptor beta chains from the same sample are listed, as sequenced in a study of identifying expanded T cells in peripheral blood. TCRdb's table, derived via immunoSEQ multiplex PCR, lists solely in-frame clones and lacks some. The data hold about 100,000 clones, with 85% to 90% observed a single time. The sequenced material came from blood. The receptors here all came from a person aged 18-69 years in good health.

This chain joins TRBV20-1 and TRBJ1-5; no definite D call. The ends were cut back, 3 bases at V and 4 bases at J, with 4 bases in the middle. This CDR3 is 11 amino acids long. Germline CDR1 DFQATT, CDR2 SNEGSKA (reference sequence). CDR3: CSARSNQPQHF. The CDR3 region has the DNA TGCAGTGCTAGGTCTAATCAGCCCCAGCATTTT.

The chain combines TRBV6-4 with TRBJ2-3; 10 nucleotides align to TRBD2. The J segment lost 4 bases and the V segment lost 2 bases, leaving 0 bases of the junction unmatched. This CDR3 contains 14 residues. Germline assignment: CDR1 MRHNA and CDR2 SNTAGT. CDR3 in amino acids: CASSDTSGADTQYF. The CDR3 DNA sequence: TGTGCCAGCAGTGACACTAGCGGGGCAGATACGCAGTATTTT.

This clone was picked up one time. The chain couples TRBV6-1 to TRBJ1-5; D not resolved. Germline CDR1 MNHNS, CDR2 SASEGT. The CDR3 loop spans 12 amino acids. The V end lost 8 bases, the J end lost 9 bases, and 14 bases lay between the germline ends. CDR3 bases: TGTGCCAGCGCCAAAGGAGGATCGCCCCAGCATTTT. It is translated as CASAKGGSPQHF.

This rearrangement joins TRBV30 to TRBJ2-7; no reliable D call. The CDR3 has 13 residues. V was shortened by 0 bases and J by 4 bases, with 10 bases between the two germline ends. Germline V gene data show CDR1 as GTSNPN and CDR2 as SVGIG (reference sequence). The CDR3 here is CAWSVDRGYEQYF. The DNA of the CDR3 is TGTGCCTGGAGTGTAGACCGTGGGTACGAGCAGTACTTC.

The sample holds one count of this clone. This chain uses TRBV25-1 with TRBJ2-3; D possibly matches TRBD1 or TRBD2 (5 bases each). Germline V gives CDR1 MGHDK, CDR2 SYGVNS. This CDR3 is 16 amino acids long. Trimming removed 1 base from V and 2 bases from J, with 13 bases in between. The CDR3 DNA reads TGTGCCAGCAGTGAATTGAGACAGACTACCACAGATACGCAGTATTTT. Its translation is CASSELRQTTTDTQYF.

The chain carries TRBV7-9 and TRBJ1-1, with D perhaps matching TRBD1 (5 bases). The germline V and J ends were trimmed by 8 bases and 0 bases, with 10 bases remaining between them. The length of the CDR3 is 13 residues. The germline gives CDR1 SEHNR, CDR2 FQNEAQ (reference sequence). The CDR3 region is CASSGRMNTEAFF. The CDR3 coding sequence is TGTGCCAGCTCGGGACGGATGAACACTGAAGCTTTCTTT.

This clone has just one count. This sequence joins TRBV28 and TRBJ2-7; D is possibly TRBD1 (5 bases). V lost 5 bases to trimming and J lost 3 bases, with 14 bases between them. Germline assignment: CDR1 MDHEN and CDR2 SYDVKM. This CDR3 contains 14 residues. The CDR3 here is CASSPRRVSYEQYF. In DNA form, the CDR3 reads TGTGCCAGCAGTCCCCGCAGGGTGAGCTACGAGCAGTACTTC.

The CDR3 spells CASSVSGSTDTQYF. In DNA, the CDR3 is TGTGCCAGCAGCGTAAGCGGGAGCACAGATACGCAGTATTTT. V gene TRBV9 combines with J gene TRBJ2-3, with D maybe TRBD2 (6 bases). The V end lost 1 base, the J end lost 0 bases, and 6 bases lay between the germline ends. There are 14 residues in the CDR3. In germline, CDR1 is SGDLS, CDR2 YYNGEE.

This clone was detected once. The V gene is TRBV6-6, the J gene TRBJ1-6, with 9 bases fitting TRBD1. The ends lost 2 bases at V and 6 bases at J; junction bases unmatched: 2. The germline V gene encodes CDR1 MNHNY and CDR2 SVGAGI (reference sequence). The CDR3 runs to 15 residues. CDR3 in amino acids: CASSYGTGSNSPLHF. As DNA, the CDR3 is TGTGCCAGCAGTTACGGGACAGGGAGTAATTCACCCCTCCACTTT.

A note on this clone: The junction and the germline gene differ at one end; a read error may be behind it. The rearrangement links TRBV6-6 to TRBJ2-7, with 7 nucleotides matching TRBD1. Germline assignment: CDR1 MNHNY and CDR2 SVGAGI (reference sequence). The CDR3 runs to 12 residues. This chain's CDR3 is CASTTGVSEQYF. The CDR3 DNA reads TGCGCCAGCACCACAGGGGTGTCGGAGCAGTACTTC.